The 18 T cell receptor beta chains presented below share a single source sample, sequenced in a study of T cell responses to AZD1222 COVID-19 vaccine. Assay used: immunoSEQ multiplex PCR; TCRdb lists only in-frame clones, some missing. The profile covers under 200,000 clones, with 87% appearing a single time and 2.5% to 3% taken by the ten largest. The material sequenced was peripheral blood, taken on day 0 of MenACWY control vaccination. These receptors originate from an adult in good health.

The chain has TRBV7-6 and TRBJ2-5; a possible D gene is TRBD1 (5 bases). The CDR3 consists of 13 residues. V dropped 8 bases and J dropped 1 base, with 11 bases sitting between them. Germline lookup yields CDR1 SGHVS and CDR2 FNYEAQ. The CDR3 nucleotides read TGTGCCAGCGTGCAGGGCCCCCAAGAGACCCAGTACTTC. It yields the protein CASVQGPQETQYF.

This clone was picked up one time. This chain links TRBV2 with TRBJ2-3, with D possibly TRBD1 on 5 matching bases. Trimming took 6 bases from V and 2 from J, leaving 9 bases between them. This CDR3 spans 13 amino acids. Germline V gene data show CDR1 as SNHLY and CDR2 as FYNNEI. This CDR3 reads CASSDRITDTQYF. The DNA of the CDR3 is TGTGCCAGCAGCGACAGAATCACAGATACGCAGTATTTT.

Only a few counts were recorded for this clone. The chain joins TRBV5-1 to TRBJ2-7; perhaps TRBD1 as D (6 bases). V dropped 4 bases and J dropped 4 bases, with 18 bases sitting between them. The CDR3 extends over 15 amino acids. Germline-derived CDR1 and CDR2 are SGHRS and YFSETQ. The CDR3 DNA is TGCGCCAGCAGCCAGGGTTGGGACATAATATACGAGCAGTACTTC. Amino acids: CASSQGWDIIYEQYF.

The chain employs TRBV19 and TRBJ2-5, with D perhaps being TRBD1 or TRBD2 (6 bases each). Trimming left V 5 bases short and J 5 bases short, with 15 bases between. Germline CDR1 is LNHDA and CDR2 is SQIVND (reference sequence). The CDR3 has 14 residues. CDR3 loop: CASSLPGARETQYF. CDR3 coding DNA: TGTGCCAGTAGTCTGCCGGGGGCCCGGGAGACCCAGTACTTC.

This clone was recorded only once. V and J are TRBV10-3 and TRBJ2-7, with 15 bases aligning to TRBD2. The ends lost 6 bases at V and 7 bases at J; junction bases unmatched: 10. The CDR3 covers 16 residues. Germline loops: CDR1 ENHRY, CDR2 SYGVKD. The CDR3 sequence is CAIRNSSGTSGGEQYF. As DNA, the CDR3 is TGTGCCATCAGGAACAGTTCCGGGACTAGCGGGGGGGAGCAGTACTTC.

In its sample, this clone was seen once. The chain joins TRBV7-2 to TRBJ2-5; TRBD1 aligns across 8 bases. V lost 2 bases, J lost 5 bases, and 10 bases stayed unmatched. This CDR3 contains 16 residues. The germline V gene encodes CDR1 SGHTA and CDR2 FQGNSA. The CDR3 sequence: CASSLRRQGLGETQYF. CDR3 coding DNA: TGTGCCAGCAGCTTAAGACGACAGGGGTTGGGGGAGACCCAGTACTTC.

This chain uses TRBV9 with TRBJ1-1; no clear D gene. The CDR3 is 15 amino acids. Trimming removed 3 bases at V and 5 bases at J, with 17 bases between. The V gene's germline CDR1 is SGDLS and CDR2 YYNGEE. As DNA, the CDR3 is TGTGCCAGCAGCGAATCCTCCCTAAGTGGGACTGAAGCTTTCTTT. It codes for CASSESSLSGTEAFF.

This clone showed up just once. The chain uses TRBV20-1 and TRBJ2-1; D possibly corresponds to TRBD2 (6 bases). The germline V and J ends were trimmed by 3 bases and 7 bases, with 13 bases remaining between them. The CDR3 has 13 amino acids. The germline V gene encodes CDR1 DFQATT and CDR2 SNEGSKA (reference sequence). CDR3 bases: TGCAGTGCTAGTTTTAGCCTAGCGAATGAGCAGTTCTTC. Translation gives CSASFSLANEQFF.

J is TRBJ2-3 and V is TRBV20-1; no firm D call. V dropped 3 bases and J dropped 1 base, with 11 bases sitting between them. CDR1 and CDR2 from the germline V gene are DFQATT and SNEGSKA (reference sequence). This CDR3 has 14 residues. CDR3 nucleotide sequence: TGCAGTGCTAGTCGTAGGCAGGGCACAGATACGCAGTATTTT. Protein product: CSASRRQGTDTQYF.

This chain joins TRBV5-1 and TRBJ2-7, with 8 bases aligning to TRBD1. V dropped 10 bases and J dropped 2; count of bases not matched to a gene: 8. The CDR3 is 13 amino acids. Germline-derived CDR1 and CDR2 are SGHRS and YFSETQ. CDR3 DNA: TGCGCCGGGCCTACGGACAGGGCCTACGAGCAGTACTTC. Translated: CAGPTDRAYEQYF.

This clone was observed once. V usage is TRBV29-1 and J usage is TRBJ2-1; TRBD2 matches 12 bases. Germline V gene sequence: CDR1 SQVTM, CDR2 ANQGSEA. This CDR3 comprises 14 residues. V was pared by 2 bases and J by 9 bases, with 5 bases of the junction left unmatched. CDR3 sequence (DNA): TGCAGCGTTGAAAAACTAGCGGGAGGTATTGAGCAGTTCTTC. It is translated as CSVEKLAGGIEQFF.

This chain joins TRBV7-9 and TRBJ1-5, with TRBD1 matching over 10 bases. The germline V gene has CDR1 SEHNR and CDR2 FQNEAQ (reference sequence). J was trimmed by 4 bases and V by 1 base; bases with no gene match: 7. The CDR3 length is 17 residues. The DNA of the CDR3 is TGTGCCAGCAGCTTAGGGACCGGGACAGGGGAGAATCAGCCCCAGCATTTT. It translates to CASSLGTGTGENQPQHF. Variable domain in full (rest from reference TRBV7-9 and TRBJ1-5): DTGVSQNPRHKITKRGQNVTFRCDPISEHNRLYWYRQTLGQGPEFLTYFQNEAQLEKSRLLSDRFSAERPKGSFSTLEIQRTEQGDSAMYLCASSLGTGTGENQPQHFGDGTRLSIL.

This clone was picked up one time. The J gene is TRBJ2-3, the V gene TRBV20-1; TRBD2 aligns across 7 bases. CDR3 size: 16 residues. Germline V gene data show CDR1 as DFQATT and CDR2 as SNEGSKA (reference sequence). Germline trimming cut 3 bases from V and 0 bases from J; bases unmatched to any gene: 9. CDR3 DNA: TGCAGTGCTAGTCACATAGCGGGTTCTAGCACAGATACGCAGTATTTT. Protein sequence: CSASHIAGSSTDTQYF.

This chain joins TRBV3-1 (or the pseudogene TRBV3-2) and TRBJ2-7; the match to TRBD1 covers 8 bases. The CDR3 contains 13 residues. J lost 7 bases, V lost 2 bases, and 4 bases had no gene match. Germline V lookup: CDR1 LGHDT, CDR2 YNNKEL (reference sequence). The CDR3 region is CASSQQGAGEQYF. The CDR3 bases are TGTGCCAGCAGCCAACAGGGGGCGGGGGAGCAGTACTTC.

This sequence joins TRBV3-1 (or the pseudogene TRBV3-2) and TRBJ2-2; either TRBD1 or TRBD2 may supply D (5 bases each). There are 16 residues in the CDR3. In germline, CDR1 is LGHDT, CDR2 YNNKEL (reference sequence). Trimming left V 7 bases short and J 2 bases short, with 17 bases between. The CDR3 loop reads CASTRGDGSNTGELFF. CDR3 bases: TGTGCCAGCACCCGAGGGGATGGTTCTAACACCGGGGAGCTGTTTTTT.

This chain links TRBV7-2 with TRBJ2-1, with D perhaps matching TRBD2 (6 bases). V lost 4 bases, J lost 9 bases, and 13 bases lay in between. Germline CDR1 and CDR2: SGHTA and FQGNSA. The CDR3 extends over 13 amino acids. CDR3 sequence: CASSYSGRGEQFF. For the CDR3, the DNA is TGTGCCAGCAGCTATTCAGGGCGGGGTGAGCAGTTCTTC.

The chain joins TRBV19 to TRBJ2-1; 8 bases match TRBD2. Germline V gives CDR1 LNHDA, CDR2 SQIVND (reference sequence). Unmatched junction bases numbered 5, after V lost 6 bases and J lost 4 bases. The CDR3 consists of 14 residues. The CDR3 reads CASRKAGAYNEQFF. CDR3 nucleotides: TGTGCCAGTAGGAAAGCGGGGGCATACAATGAGCAGTTCTTC. Based on the CDR3 plus reference TRBV19 and TRBJ2-1, the full variable domain is DGGITQSPKYLFRKEGQNVTLSCEQNLNHDAMYWYRQDPGQGLRLIYYSQIVNDFQKGDIAEGYSVSREKKESFPLTVTSAQKNPTAFYLCASRKAGAYNEQFFGPGTRLTVL.

Comment on this clone: One junction end does not reproduce the germline sequence, and a read error may be involved. The chain is built from TRBV29-1 and TRBJ1-1; D is unclear. The CDR3 runs 12 residues. In germline, CDR1 is SQVTM, CDR2 ANQGSEA. CDR3: CSVEGPDPEAFF. In DNA, the CDR3 is TGCAGCGTCGAAGGACCGGACCCTGAAGCTTTCTTT.